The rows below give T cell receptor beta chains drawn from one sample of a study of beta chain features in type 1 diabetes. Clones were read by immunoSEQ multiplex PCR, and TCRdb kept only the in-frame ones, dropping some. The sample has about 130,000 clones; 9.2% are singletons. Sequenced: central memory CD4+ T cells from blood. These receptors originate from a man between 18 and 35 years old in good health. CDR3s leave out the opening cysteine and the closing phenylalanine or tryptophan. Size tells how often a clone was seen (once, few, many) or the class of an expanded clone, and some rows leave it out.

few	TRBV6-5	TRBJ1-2	ASSKGQGVQDT
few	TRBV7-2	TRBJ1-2	ASSPNSRGYGGYT
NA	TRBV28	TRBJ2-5	ASSLSGGETQY
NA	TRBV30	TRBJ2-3	ATGGTTDTQY
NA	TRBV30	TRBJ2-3	AWSDLAGTDTQY
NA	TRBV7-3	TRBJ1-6	ASSLTGTGSSSPLH
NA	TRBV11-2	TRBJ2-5	ASSLGTGNQETQY
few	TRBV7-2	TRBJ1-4	ASSPRMTNEKLF
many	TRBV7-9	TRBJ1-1	ASSLPSGVHTEAF
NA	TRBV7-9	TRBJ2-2	ASRRQGGELF
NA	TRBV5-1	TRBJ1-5	ASSFGTEDQPQH
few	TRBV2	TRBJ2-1	ASTRQGAYNEQF
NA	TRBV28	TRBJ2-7	ASSLVSRGNYEQY
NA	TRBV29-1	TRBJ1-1	SDDSTEAF
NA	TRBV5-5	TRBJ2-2	ASSLNRGELF
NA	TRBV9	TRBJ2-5	ASSQGLTETQY
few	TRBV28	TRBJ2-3	ASSTAGAGGRDTQY
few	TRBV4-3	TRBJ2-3	ASSQGGGTGPPDTQY
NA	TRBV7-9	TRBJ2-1	ASSSSETGLRSGEQF
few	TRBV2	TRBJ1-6	ASSGGTGASPLH
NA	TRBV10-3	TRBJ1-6	AIRIDRANSPLH
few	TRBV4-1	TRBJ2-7	ASSPGTGGYEQY
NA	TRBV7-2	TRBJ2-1	ASSLGIAGAYNEQF
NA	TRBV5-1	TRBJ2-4	ASSIPQGPTKNIQY
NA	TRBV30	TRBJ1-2	AWSKGENYGYT
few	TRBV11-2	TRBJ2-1	ASSQLLGGGAVEQF
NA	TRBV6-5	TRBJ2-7	ASSYSIFGRSYEQY
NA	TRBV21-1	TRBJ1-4	ASPVDWLTEEEKLF
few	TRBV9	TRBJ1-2	ASSVGQQGRYSGYT
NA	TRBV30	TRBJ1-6	AWSVTGAPSYNSPLH
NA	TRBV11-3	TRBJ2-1	ASSLVSGGNNEQF
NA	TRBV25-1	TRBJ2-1	ASSEGQIYNEQF
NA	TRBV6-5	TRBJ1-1	ASSYEQGGQDTEAF
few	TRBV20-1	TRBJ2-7	SAQLGYEQY
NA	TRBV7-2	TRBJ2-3	ASSTAGEAQKTQY
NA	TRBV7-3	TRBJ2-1	ASSLGQGGDNEQF
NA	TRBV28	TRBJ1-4	ASRGQGTSTNEKLF
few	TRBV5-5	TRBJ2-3	ASSLRRGDTDTQY
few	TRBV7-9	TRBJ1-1	ASSPIPTGYEAF
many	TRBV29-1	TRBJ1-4	SARTGDGEKLF
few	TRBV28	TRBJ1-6	ASTVTRDSPLH
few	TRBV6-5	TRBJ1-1	ASSPTGTMNTEAF
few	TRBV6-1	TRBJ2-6	ASWTGSSGANVLT
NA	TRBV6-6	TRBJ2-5	ASSRLAGNQETQY
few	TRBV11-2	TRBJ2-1	ASSLVSGGSSYNEQF
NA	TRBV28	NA	ASSWGSYEQY
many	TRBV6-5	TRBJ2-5	ASSYSDRVETQY
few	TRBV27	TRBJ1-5	ASSTQNQPQH
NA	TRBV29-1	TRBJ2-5	SVVAGGRETQY
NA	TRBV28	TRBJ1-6	ASRGQSYNSPLH
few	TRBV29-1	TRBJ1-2	SVHSDRRNGYT
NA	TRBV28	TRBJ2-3	ASIPGGATDTQY
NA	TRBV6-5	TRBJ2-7	ASIPTTGGYEQY
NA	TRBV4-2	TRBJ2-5	ASSQDRAETQY
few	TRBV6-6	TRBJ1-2	ASSYAGEGYGYT
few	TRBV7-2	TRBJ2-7	ASSLVSGGYNYEQY
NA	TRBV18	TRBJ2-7	ASSPERDTYEQY